What follows are 28 T cell receptor beta chains derived from one specimen sequenced in a study of cytomegalovirus exposure and HLA in healthy donors. The PCR employed 60 Vbeta primers together with 13 Jbeta primers. Profiling relied on immunoSEQ multiplex PCR, and the TCRdb table lists in-frame clones only, not all of them. Of 45,000 to 65,000 clones in the sample, 70% to 85% were seen once. Sequencing input: PBMCs. These receptors all come from a middle-aged woman in good health and CMV-seropositive.

The CDR3 is CASSEWVGGTEAFF. The CDR3 DNA follows: TGTGCCAGCAGTGAATGGGTGGGGGGCACTGAAGCTTTCTTT. The rearrangement joins TRBV2 to TRBJ1-1, with D perhaps TRBD1 (5 bases). The CDR3 is 14 residues long. The V gene lost 2 bases and the J gene lost 4 bases, with 11 bases spanning the gap. The V gene's germline CDR1 is SNHLY and CDR2 FYNNEI.

V and J are TRBV7-2 and TRBJ2-3; possibly TRBD2 for D (6 bases). Germline V gene data show CDR1 as SGHTA and CDR2 as FQGNSA. The V gene lost 1 base and the J gene lost 3 bases, with 20 bases spanning the gap. The CDR3 consists of 18 residues. The CDR3 protein is CASSLGRASPRLTDTQYF. DNA for the CDR3: TGTGCCAGCAGCTTAGGGAGGGCTAGCCCCCGACTTACAGATACGCAGTATTTT.

The gene calls are TRBV4-1 and TRBJ2-7, with TRBD1 matching over 11 bases. Germline V gene data show CDR1 as MGHRA and CDR2 as YSYEKL. V dropped 5 bases and J dropped 2; count of bases not matched to a gene: 5. The CDR3 has 15 residues. As DNA, the CDR3 is TGCGCCAGCAGCGACCGGACAGGGGGCCCCTACGAGCAGTACTTC. This sequence encodes CASSDRTGGPYEQYF.

The CDR3 loop reads CAWNSGRGGIYEQYF. CDR3 DNA: TGTGCCTGGAACAGCGGGCGGGGGGGAATCTACGAGCAGTACTTC. This chain connects TRBV30 to TRBJ2-7; 9 bases are a match to TRBD2. V was pared by 4 bases and J by 3 bases, with 10 bases of the junction left unmatched. The CDR3 runs to 15 residues. CDR1 and CDR2 from the germline V gene are GTSNPN and SVGIG (reference sequence).

The CDR3 sequence: CAWSRSGLSNQPQHF. The CDR3 DNA reads TGTGCCTGGAGCAGGTCAGGGTTGTCGAATCAGCCCCAGCATTTT. The chain couples TRBV30 to TRBJ1-5; D possibly corresponds to TRBD1 (5 bases). From germline, CDR1 is GTSNPN and CDR2 SVGIG (reference sequence). The CDR3 loop spans 15 amino acids. V was shortened by 3 bases and J by 4 bases, with 16 bases between the two germline ends. The full variable domain, with the rest looked up from reference TRBV30 and TRBJ1-5, is SQTIHQWPATLVQPVGSPLSLECTVEGTSNPNLYWYRQAAGRGLQLLFYSVGIGQISSEVPQNLSASRPQDRQFILSSKKLLLSDSGFYLCAWSRSGLSNQPQHFGDGTRLSIL.

This clone was seen a handful of times. This chain links TRBV6-5 with TRBJ2-1, with 8 bases that match TRBD2. CDR3 length: 14 amino acids. The junction had 9 bases not matched to a gene; V was cut back by 8 bases and J by 6 bases. Germline CDR1 is MNHEY and CDR2 is SVGAGI. Written as DNA, the CDR3 is TGTGCCAGCCAAACTCGGCGGGGGGTCAATGAGCAGTTCTTC. This encodes CASQTRRGVNEQFF.

The V gene is TRBV10-3, the J gene TRBJ2-2; 7 bases agree with TRBD1. The CDR3 spans 15 residues. CDR1 and CDR2 (germline): ENHRY, SYGVKD. With 6 bases clipped from V and 5 bases from J, the junction kept 9 bases outside the gene matches. CDR3 in DNA: TGTGCCATCAGAACAGGGGATTTTGAGACCGGGGAGCTGTTTTTT. Its protein is CAIRTGDFETGELFF.

V is TRBV29-1 and J is TRBJ2-2; D unclear. The germline V gene encodes CDR1 SQVTM and CDR2 ANQGSEA. Deletions cut 4 bases from V and 0 bases from J, with 3 bases between. The CDR3 is 12 amino acids. CDR3 bases: TGCAGCGTTGCTACGAACACCGGGGAGCTGTTTTTT. As protein: CSVATNTGELFF.

This clone was counted once. This sequence joins TRBV11-2 and TRBJ2-7; TRBD2 matches 9 bases. In germline, CDR1 is SGHAT, CDR2 FQNNGV. Trimming removed 1 base from V and 5 bases from J; junction bases left unmatched: 18. This CDR3 has 19 residues. The CDR3 bases are TGTGCCAGCAGCTTAGTAGGTAGCGGGGGTAGCAAGATGAGGCACGAGCAGTACTTC. Amino acids: CASSLVGSGGSKMRHEQYF.

The chain couples TRBV5-4 to TRBJ1-6; possible D gene TRBD1, 5 bases. Trimming pared 0 bases from V and 11 bases from J, leaving 9 bases between. CDR3 length equals 13 residues. CDR1 and CDR2 from the germline V gene are SGHNT and YYREEE (reference sequence). The CDR3 coding sequence is TGTGCCAGCAGCTTGGAAACAGGTCCACCCCTCCACTTT. It yields the protein CASSLETGPPLHF.

The V and J genes are TRBV7-7 and TRBJ2-3, with D possibly matching TRBD1 (5 bases). There are 13 residues in the CDR3. V lost 4 bases and J 6 bases, leaving 11 bases between the germline ends. From germline, CDR1 is SSHAT and CDR2 FNYEAQ (reference sequence). CDR3 in amino acids: CASSYNPGDTQYF. CDR3 DNA sequence: TGTGCCAGCAGCTACAACCCAGGGGATACGCAGTATTTT.

The V call is TRBV7-2, the J call TRBJ2-5, with TRBD2 identical over 7 bases. The CDR3 has 14 amino acids. Germline CDR1 reads SGHTA; CDR2 reads FQGNSA. The V gene end was trimmed by 4 bases and the J gene end by 4 bases; junction bases not matched to a gene: 6. The CDR3 nucleotides are TGTGCCAGCAGCTCTGGGACTATCCTAGAGACCCAGTACTTC. Amino acid sequence: CASSSGTILETQYF.

This rearrangement joins TRBV15 to TRBJ1-1; D gene uncertain. Germline CDR1 reads LNHNV; CDR2 reads YYDKDF (reference sequence). The CDR3 consists of 12 residues. V shed 1 base and J shed 8 bases, with 8 bases lying between them. In DNA, the CDR3 is TGTGCCACCAGCAGAGTTTCGACAGAAGCTTTCTTT. Protein sequence: CATSRVSTEAFF.

CDR3 amino acids: CASSYTGGKGNTIYF. The CDR3 DNA sequence: TGTGCCAGCAGCTACACAGGGGGCAAAGGAAACACCATATATTTT. The genes are TRBV9 and TRBJ1-3, with 9 bases identical to TRBD1. Germline CDR1 is SGDLS and CDR2 is YYNGEE. This CDR3 contains 15 residues. With 4 bases clipped from V and 4 bases from J, the junction kept 6 bases outside the gene matches.

V and J are TRBV5-1 and TRBJ2-2, with no clear D. Deletions cut 0 bases from V and 7 bases from J, with 13 bases between. Per the germline V gene, CDR1 is SGHRS and CDR2 is YFSETQ. This CDR3 contains 15 residues. CDR3 in amino acids: CASSLVLGQDGELFF. Here the CDR3 DNA reads TGCGCCAGCAGCTTGGTATTAGGTCAGGACGGGGAGCTGTTTTTT. Full variable domain (rest looked up from reference TRBV5-1 and TRBJ2-2): KAGVTQTPRYLIKTRGQQVTLSCSPISGHRSVSWYQQTPGQGLQFLFEYFSETQRNKGNFPGRFSGRQFSNSRSEMNVSTLELGDSALYLCASSLVLGQDGELFFGEGSRLTVL.

A few counts support this clone. The chain has TRBV2 and TRBJ2-3; the match to TRBD1 covers 9 bases. This CDR3 is 14 amino acids long. Germline V CDR1 and CDR2: SNHLY, FYNNEI. After removal of 6 bases from V and 5 bases from J, the junction contained 6 bases not matched to a gene. The CDR3 loop reads CASRQGQGGDTQYF. CDR3 coding DNA: TGTGCCAGCAGGCAGGGACAGGGTGGAGATACGCAGTATTTT. Together with reference TRBV2 and TRBJ2-3, the CDR3 gives the full variable domain: EPEVTQTPSHQVTQMGQEVILRCVPISNHLYFYWYRQILGQKVEFLVSFYNNEISEKSEIFDDQFSVERPDGSNFTLKIRSTKLEDSAMYFCASRQGQGGDTQYFGPGTRLTVL.

The rearrangement joins TRBV7-2 to TRBJ1-6; 10 nucleotides align to TRBD1. The CDR3 spans 14 residues. V lost 3 bases, J lost 10 bases, and 3 bases stayed unmatched. Germline lookup yields CDR1 SGHTA and CDR2 FQGNSA. The CDR3 region is CASSLDRGGSPLHF. The CDR3 DNA follows: TGTGCCAGCAGCTTGGACAGGGGGGGGTCACCCCTCCACTTT.

This rearrangement joins TRBV7-9 to TRBJ1-1; D ambiguous. Germline lookup yields CDR1 SEHNR and CDR2 FQNEAQ (reference sequence). Between the trimmed V and J ends, which lost 5 bases and 0 bases, there was a span of 10 bases. The CDR3 is made up of 14 amino acids. The chain's CDR3 is CASSVSAVNTEAFF. Written as DNA, the CDR3 is TGTGCCAGCAGCGTCAGTGCCGTGAACACTGAAGCTTTCTTT.

This clone was observed a handful of times. The junction departs from germline at one end; a sequencing error may be responsible. The V and J genes are TRBV19 and TRBJ1-1; D remains ambiguous. The CDR3 is 11 amino acids. The germline V gene encodes CDR1 LNHDA and CDR2 SQIVND (reference sequence). The CDR3 spells CASRVSRVNVF. The CDR3 coding sequence is TGTGCCAGTCGCGTGTCACGGGTGAACGTCTTT.

The chain uses TRBV7-7 and TRBJ2-1; weak D call: TRBD2 (5 bases). The CDR3 runs 15 residues. CDR1 SSHAT and CDR2 FNYEAQ come from the germline V gene (reference sequence). Trimming left V 5 bases short and J 0 bases short, with 11 bases between. The CDR3 protein is CASSPTTSSYNEQFF. CDR3 sequence (DNA): TGTGCCAGCAGCCCGACTACAAGCTCCTACAATGAGCAGTTCTTC.

The chain carries TRBV27 and TRBJ2-2, with a tentative D call TRBD1 (6 bases). The CDR3 totals 15 residues. In germline, CDR1 is MNHEY, CDR2 SMNVEV (reference sequence). The V end lost 6 bases, the J end lost 3 bases, and 14 bases lay between the germline ends. CDR3 sequence (DNA): TGTGCCAGCAGCTCCGGACAGAGTCACACCGGGGAGCTGTTTTTT. Protein product: CASSSGQSHTGELFF.

The chain carries TRBV28 and TRBJ2-3; TRBD2 is a possible D gene (5 bases). The CDR3 length is 15 residues. CDR1 is MDHEN, CDR2 SYDVKM, per germline. The V and J ends lost 3 bases and 5 bases respectively, with 15 bases between them. CDR3 sequence (DNA): TGTGCCAGCAGTTTGAACGGGGAGTGGGGAGATACGCAGTATTTT. As protein: CASSLNGEWGDTQYF.

The chain joins TRBV4-1 to TRBJ2-2; 8 positions agree with TRBD2. CDR1 and CDR2 from the germline V gene are MGHRA and YSYEKL. V shed 1 base, J shed 6 bases, and the junction held 7 bases outside the gene matches. The CDR3 runs 16 residues. As DNA, the CDR3 is TGCGCCAGCAGCCAAGTCACGGGGGGGCGCGCCGGGGAGCTGTTTTTT. Translated: CASSQVTGGRAGELFF.

This chain connects TRBV11-3 to TRBJ2-2; TRBD2 matches 8 bases. This CDR3 is 16 amino acids long. Germline CDR1 SGHNT, CDR2 YENEEA. Trimming took 5 bases from V and 1 from J; bases not matched to a gene: 6. CDR3 bases: TGTGCCAGCAGCCCACACGGGGGGGGGAACACCGGGGAGCTGTTTTTT. Its protein is CASSPHGGGNTGELFF.

The rearrangement links TRBV4-1 to TRBJ2-7; possibly TRBD2 for D (5 bases). Germline CDR1 MGHRA, CDR2 YSYEKL. The CDR3 runs to 15 residues. V shed 1 base and J shed 0 bases, with 10 bases lying between them. The CDR3 is CASSQATGLSYEQYF. CDR3 in DNA: TGCGCCAGCAGCCAAGCAACTGGACTCTCCTACGAGCAGTACTTC.

The chain uses TRBV5-6 and TRBJ1-2; D not resolved. Germline V gives CDR1 SGHDT, CDR2 YYEEEE. The V end was cut by 2 bases, the J end by 8 bases, with 10 bases between. The CDR3 length is 12 residues. CDR3 protein: CASSLPGTGYTF. As DNA, the CDR3 is TGTGCCAGCAGCTTACCAGGTACGGGCTACACCTTC.

The chain has TRBV18 and TRBJ1-1; 8 bases line up with TRBD1. CDR3 length equals 15 residues. The V gene end was trimmed by 3 bases and the J gene end by 5 bases; junction bases not matched to a gene: 8. Germline-derived CDR1 and CDR2 are KGHSH and LQKENI. CDR3 coding DNA: TGTGCCAGCTCACCCTCTGGACAGGGTGGGACTGAAGCTTTCTTT. It codes for CASSPSGQGGTEAFF.

The chain has TRBV6-6 and TRBJ1-2, with D possibly TRBD1 on 5 matching bases. The CDR3 covers 13 residues. V lost 5 bases, J lost 7 bases, and 14 bases lay in between. Looked up from germline, CDR1 is MNHNY and CDR2 is SVGAGI (reference sequence). The DNA for the CDR3 is TGTGCCAGCAGTACAGACACAACAGGTGGCTACACCTTC. Encoded protein: CASSTDTTGGYTF.